This TCR beta chain was obtained from a study of cytomegalovirus exposure and HLA in healthy donors. Overall study results and limits: TCR clusters originating in the first cohort tended to co-occur in the roughly 120 validation repertoires, according to a later analysis. As confirmed in vitro, three CMV-associated chains were specific for CMV antigens.

Sequencing was performed with immunoSEQ multiplex PCR; in TCRdb, only in-frame clones are kept and a portion is missing. The data show more than 200,000 clones, approximately 84% seen once. With regard to this clone: Its target is unknown.

J gave up 0 bases and V 4 bases, and 6 bases lay outside the gene matches. Germline V CDR1 and CDR2: PRHDT, FYEKMQ (reference sequence). There are 17 residues in the CDR3. This rearrangement joins TRBV13 to TRBJ2-3; 11 bases match TRBD2. This sequence was found in a young man in good health and CMV-seropositive. The sequencing input was PBMCs. The CDR3 sequence: CASSSQGLAASTDTQYF. CDR3 DNA sequence: TGTGCCAGCAGCTCCCAGGGACTAGCGGCTAGCACAGATACGCAGTATTTT.